These T cell receptor beta chains were read from a single sample in a study of blood T cell repertoires in COVID-19. Assay: immunoSEQ multiplex PCR; the TCRdb copy retains only in-frame clones and omits some. The table lists 180,000 or so clones, 86% of them singletons. The sample taken for sequencing was peripheral blood. These receptors originate from a young man with acute or convalescent COVID-19. Both conserved end residues are part of each CDR3. Fields, in order: V gene, clone size, CDR3 protein. Some rows have no size entry. The others give once, few or many, or a class for an expanded clone.

V gene: TRBV2; clone size: once; CDR3 protein: CASKVGQLNTEAFF
V gene: TRBV10-2; clone size: few; CDR3 protein: CATTGQLNSPLHF
V gene: TRBV5-1; clone size: .; CDR3 protein: CASSLGAGSLGTQYF
V gene: TRBV5-1; clone size: .; CDR3 protein: CASSQESSYEQYF
V gene: TRBV6-2/TRBV6-3; clone size: few; CDR3 protein: CASSTPRNEQFF
V gene: TRBV4-1; clone size: .; CDR3 protein: CASSPTGDTGELFF
V gene: TRBV2; clone size: .; CDR3 protein: CASSETGARTDTQYF
V gene: TRBV2; clone size: .; CDR3 protein: CASSEEGPPQPQHF
V gene: TRBV11-1; clone size: .; CDR3 protein: CASSPRTSGGETQYF
V gene: TRBV19; clone size: once; CDR3 protein: CASSIATPYASSYNEQFF
V gene: TRBV19; clone size: .; CDR3 protein: CASSIVPGQGGTGELFF
V gene: TRBV11-2; clone size: .; CDR3 protein: CASSLEGMGRETQYF
V gene: TRBV30; clone size: few; CDR3 protein: CAWASIYEQYF
V gene: TRBV11-2; clone size: .; CDR3 protein: CASSTSRGKAGNTIYF
V gene: TRBV5-6; clone size: .; CDR3 protein: CASRPRTGEVEAFF
V gene: TRBV11-2; clone size: .; CDR3 protein: CASSQTTGTSFYYEQYF
V gene: TRBV30; clone size: .; CDR3 protein: CAWSVRSLRETQYF
V gene: TRBV19; clone size: .; CDR3 protein: CASSAGTSGYEQYF
V gene: TRBV4-1; clone size: .; CDR3 protein: CASSQGPDSYEQYF
V gene: TRBV25-1; clone size: few; CDR3 protein: CASSEFRSPEKLFF
V gene: TRBV7-9; clone size: once; CDR3 protein: CASSLETGFPDTQYF
V gene: TRBV4-1; clone size: .; CDR3 protein: CASSQDYAGGYWSSYNSPLHF
V gene: TRBV28; clone size: .; CDR3 protein: CASILGRPYSNQPQHF
V gene: TRBV30; clone size: .; CDR3 protein: CAWSSQGGEKLFF
V gene: TRBV18; clone size: few; CDR3 protein: CASSPPQGGTGELFF
V gene: TRBV6-5; clone size: .; CDR3 protein: CASSYSPRGEKLFF
V gene: TRBV19; clone size: .; CDR3 protein: CASGQESPNTEAFF
V gene: TRBV27; clone size: once; CDR3 protein: CASSSRTGWGSYSNQPQHF
V gene: TRBV11-3; clone size: .; CDR3 protein: CASSPDWWSEAFF
V gene: TRBV27; clone size: .; CDR3 protein: CASSLLGQGEGHEKLFF
V gene: TRBV10-2; clone size: few; CDR3 protein: CASNPFAGAGTGEQFF
V gene: TRBV4-1; clone size: .; CDR3 protein: CASSQVQRLADTQYF
V gene: TRBV6-5; clone size: .; CDR3 protein: CASRTGSAGNTIYF
V gene: TRBV7-3; clone size: .; CDR3 protein: CASSWGGGQPQHF
V gene: TRBV7-3; clone size: .; CDR3 protein: CASSLAESSYNEQFF
V gene: TRBV9; clone size: .; CDR3 protein: CASSARQGAANTEAFF
V gene: TRBV29-1; clone size: .; CDR3 protein: CSTGLNTEAFF
V gene: TRBV7-9; clone size: .; CDR3 protein: CASSLPGLTSRETQYF
V gene: TRBV10-1; clone size: .; CDR3 protein: CASSAGTNTGELFF
V gene: TRBV7-8; clone size: .; CDR3 protein: CASSSRGTGGFEKLFF
V gene: TRBV7-3; clone size: once; CDR3 protein: CASSLNGDRTNEQFF
V gene: TRBV7-3; clone size: .; CDR3 protein: CASSSTSGRRELFF
V gene: TRBV6-1; clone size: .; CDR3 protein: CASSESWRGGTYEQYF
V gene: TRBV6-4; clone size: .; CDR3 protein: CASSASGGPDTQYF
V gene: TRBV11-2; clone size: .; CDR3 protein: CASSFESSTDTQYF
V gene: TRBV19; clone size: once; CDR3 protein: CASSTSGGAYNEQFF